These 21 T cell receptor beta chains were sequenced from one sample in a study of lymphopenia after photon versus proton radiotherapy. Some clones are missing from TCRdb's copy, which holds only in-frame ones; the method was immunoSEQ multiplex PCR. Among tens of thousands of clones listed, roughly 80% were seen once. The sequencing used peripheral blood, collected from a patient treated with proton-based radiotherapy. These receptor sequences come from a man aged 55 to 70 with pancreatic cancer.

J is TRBJ1-2 and V is TRBV7-3; D may be TRBD1 (6 bases). The ends were cut back, 2 bases at V and 8 bases at J, with 12 bases in the middle. There are 13 residues in the CDR3. Germline-derived CDR1 and CDR2 are SGHTA and FQGTGA. The CDR3 spells CASSLEGGIGYTF. Here the CDR3 DNA reads TGTGCCAGCAGCTTAGAAGGGGGTATCGGCTACACCTTC.

CDR3 in DNA: TGTGCCAGCAGCGTTCAGGGGGGAAATGAGCAGTTCTTC. Translation: CASSVQGGNEQFF. The chain has TRBV9 and TRBJ2-1; D may be TRBD1 (7 bases). The CDR3 is 13 residues long. Germline loops: CDR1 SGDLS, CDR2 YYNGEE. The germline V and J ends were trimmed by 2 bases and 7 bases, with 10 bases remaining between them.

The CDR3 sequence: CAISAQGAGGNQPQHF. The CDR3 DNA reads TGTGCCATCAGTGCACAGGGGGCTGGAGGCAATCAGCCCCAGCATTTT. This chain uses TRBV10-3 with TRBJ1-5; 9 bases agree with TRBD1. Germline V gene lookup returns CDR1 ENHRY and CDR2 SYGVKD. V gave up 4 bases and J gave up 2 bases; unmatched junction bases: 6. This CDR3 has 16 residues.

This clone was picked up one time. The genes are TRBV11-2 and TRBJ2-2; a possible D gene is TRBD1 (6 bases). CDR3 length equals 14 residues. V gave up 5 bases and J gave up 4 bases, with 11 bases separating them. Germline V lookup: CDR1 SGHAT, CDR2 FQNNGV. This CDR3 reads CASSPGVSTGELFF. DNA for the CDR3: TGTGCCAGCAGCCCAGGGGTCAGCACCGGGGAGCTGTTTTTT.

The chain links TRBV18 to TRBJ2-5, with TRBD1 matching over 7 bases. This CDR3 has 15 amino acids. The V gene end was trimmed by 0 bases and the J gene end by 4 bases; junction bases not matched to a gene: 5. Per germline, CDR1 KGHSH and CDR2 LQKENI. The CDR3 loop is CASSPPTGKGETQYF. CDR3 coding DNA: TGTGCCAGCTCACCACCGACAGGGAAGGGAGAGACCCAGTACTTC.

The rearrangement uses TRBV4-1 and TRBJ2-5; D gene unclear. CDR1 is MGHRA and CDR2 is YSYEKL in the germline V gene. The CDR3 runs 13 residues. Trimming left V 6 bases short and J 3 bases short, with 11 bases between. CDR3 region: CASSTTIKETQYF. The CDR3 nucleotides are TGCGCCAGCAGTACCACGATAAAAGAGACCCAGTACTTC.

About this clone: One end of the junction varies from germline; a read error may be responsible. CDR3 nucleotides: TGTGCCAGCAGCTTAGCCGGGACTAGCTCCAACGAGCAGTACTTC. This sequence encodes CASSLAGTSSNEQYF. The rearrangement joins TRBV7-8 to TRBJ2-7, with TRBD2 identical over 9 bases. The V gene's germline CDR1 is SGHVS and CDR2 FQNEAQ. This CDR3 contains 15 residues. Combining the CDR3 with reference TRBV7-8 and TRBJ2-7 gives the whole variable domain GAGVSQSPRYKVAKRGQDVALRCDPISGHVSLFWYQQALGQGPEFLTYFQNEAQLDKSGLPSDRFFAERPEGSVSTLKIQRTQQEDSAVYLCASSLAGTSSNEQYFGPGTRLTVT.

This clone was seen once. CDR3: CATSRVAGTEQFF. The CDR3 bases are TGTGCCACCAGCAGAGTAGCGGGCACTGAGCAGTTCTTC. The J gene is TRBJ2-1, the V gene TRBV15; 7 bases are a match to TRBD2. The CDR3 is made up of 13 amino acids. Germline assignment: CDR1 LNHNV and CDR2 YYDKDF (reference sequence). Losses at the gene ends were 1 base for V and 9 bases for J; bases not matched to a gene: 3.

The chain joins TRBV5-6 to TRBJ2-7; D might be TRBD2 (6 bases). Germline loops: CDR1 SGHDT, CDR2 YYEEEE. The V end was cut by 0 bases, the J end by 2 bases, with 12 bases between. This CDR3 is 15 amino acids long. CDR3 coding DNA: TGTGCCAGCAGCTTGGTTTTGAGGGAGGCCTACGAGCAGTACTTC. This sequence encodes CASSLVLREAYEQYF.

The chain has TRBV4-1 and TRBJ2-7; 8 bases fit TRBD2. The CDR3 is 16 amino acids. The V gene's germline CDR1 is MGHRA and CDR2 YSYEKL. The ends lost 4 bases at V and 5 bases at J; junction bases unmatched: 13. CDR3 sequence reads: CASSRPGGRERDEQYF. The CDR3 DNA reads as TGCGCCAGCAGCCGTCCGGGGGGGAGGGAGAGGGACGAGCAGTACTTC.

The J gene is TRBJ2-1, the V gene TRBV27, with 12 bases that match TRBD2. CDR3 length equals 17 residues. Losses at the gene ends were 3 bases for V and 2 bases for J; bases not matched to a gene: 5. The germline V gene has CDR1 MNHEY and CDR2 SMNVEV (reference sequence). DNA for the CDR3: TGTGCCAGCAGTTTTGGACTAGCGGGAATAGCCTACAATGAGCAGTTCTTC. It translates to CASSFGLAGIAYNEQFF.

This chain uses TRBV14 with TRBJ2-7; unclear D gene. CDR3 size: 11 residues. The germline V gene has CDR1 SGHDN and CDR2 FVKESK. V shed 2 bases and J shed 4 bases, with 3 bases lying between them. The CDR3 here is CASSQQYEQYF. The DNA of the CDR3 is TGTGCCAGCAGCCAACAATACGAGCAGTACTTC. Variable domain in full (rest from reference TRBV14 and TRBJ2-7): EAGVTQFPSHSVIEKGQTVTLRCDPISGHDNLYWYRRVMGKEIKFLLHFVKESKQDESGMPNNRFLAERTGGTYSTLKVQPAELEDSGVYFCASSQQYEQYFGPGTRLTVT.

This sequence joins TRBV25-1 and TRBJ2-7, with TRBD1 matching 10 bases. This CDR3 region has 17 residues. Germline assignment: CDR1 MGHDK and CDR2 SYGVNS. V shed 5 bases and J 1 base; nucleotides not matched to a gene: 11. The CDR3 reads CASSTPIGTGVSYEQYF. The DNA for the CDR3 is TGTGCCAGCAGTACCCCCATTGGGACAGGGGTTTCCTACGAGCAGTACTTC.

The chain employs TRBV11-3 and TRBJ2-3; D is unresolved. The CDR3 totals 14 residues. CDR1 SGHNT and CDR2 YENEEA come from the germline V gene. The V end was cut by 4 bases, the J end by 6 bases, with 14 bases between. The CDR3 bases are TGTGCCAGCAGCTCACCTCGGACCCGCGATACGCAGTATTTT. Protein sequence: CASSSPRTRDTQYF. Based on the CDR3 plus reference TRBV11-3 and TRBJ2-3, the full variable domain is EAGVVQSPRYKIIEKKQPVAFWCNPISGHNTLYWYLQNLGQGPELLIRYENEEAVDDSQLPKDRFSAERLKGVDSTLKIQPAELGDSAVYLCASSSPRTRDTQYFGPGTRLTVL.

V gene TRBV18 combines with J gene TRBJ2-5, with a possible D match to TRBD2 (6 bases). Germline-derived CDR1 and CDR2 are KGHSH and LQKENI. The CDR3 is made up of 12 amino acids. V was clipped by 4 bases and J by 7 bases, with 10 bases between them. The CDR3 is CASSLQEGTQYF. CDR3 in DNA: TGTGCCAGCTCACTTCAGGAGGGGACCCAGTACTTC. Full variable domain (rest looked up from reference TRBV18 and TRBJ2-5): NAGVMQNPRHLVRRRGQEARLRCSPMKGHSHVYWYRQLPEEGLKFMVYLQKENIIDESGMPKERFSAEFPKEGPSILRIQQVVRGDSAAYFCASSLQEGTQYFGPGTRLLVL.

This chain links TRBV13 with TRBJ2-7, with D possibly matching TRBD1 (6 bases). The germline gives CDR1 PRHDT, CDR2 FYEKMQ (reference sequence). This CDR3 region has 15 residues. Trimming stripped 5 bases from V and 1 base from J, with 15 bases between. CDR3 region: CASSQTGSSSYEQYF. CDR3 in DNA: TGTGCCAGCAGCCAAACAGGGTCAAGTTCCTACGAGCAGTACTTC.

The chain employs TRBV28 and TRBJ2-7; no clear D gene. CDR1 and CDR2 (germline): MDHEN, SYDVKM. This CDR3 is 15 amino acids long. The germline V and J ends were trimmed by 5 bases and 7 bases, with 21 bases remaining between them. CDR3 in amino acids: CASSGATLLEGEQYF. Here the CDR3 DNA reads TGTGCCAGCAGTGGAGCCACCCTACTGGAAGGAGAGCAGTACTTC.

The chain uses TRBV7-3 and TRBJ2-6; D gene ambiguous. Germline CDR1 reads SGHTA; CDR2 reads FQGTGA. This CDR3 contains 15 residues. The V end lost 4 bases, the J end lost 0 bases, and 7 bases lay between the germline ends. CDR3 sequence (DNA): TGTGCCAGCAGCTCCACCGGCTCTGGGGCCAACGTCCTGACTTTC. Residues: CASSSTGSGANVLTF.

V is TRBV28 and J is TRBJ1-5; weak D call: TRBD1 (5 bases). The CDR3 runs to 14 residues. Between the trimmed V and J ends, which lost 9 bases and 3 bases, there was a span of 15 bases. Germline-derived CDR1 and CDR2 are MDHEN and SYDVKM. CDR3 in amino acids: CASLDRPHNQPQHF. The CDR3 DNA reads TGTGCCAGTCTCGACAGACCTCACAATCAGCCCCAGCATTTT. Based on the CDR3 plus reference TRBV28 and TRBJ1-5, the full variable domain is DVKVTQSSRYLVKRTGEKVFLECVQDMDHENMFWYRQDPGLGLRLIYFSYDVKMKEKGDIPEGYSVSREKKERFSLILESASTNQTSMYLCASLDRPHNQPQHFGDGTRLSIL.

V gene TRBV5-5 combines with J gene TRBJ1-2, with D maybe TRBD1 (6 bases). Germline V lookup: CDR1 SGHKS, CDR2 YYEKEE (reference sequence). This CDR3 has 14 amino acids. V was trimmed by 4 bases and J by 5 bases, leaving 15 bases between them. CDR3 DNA: TGTGCCAGCAGCCCCGGCAGGGACAATTATGGCTACACCTTC. It is translated as CASSPGRDNYGYTF.

This chain links TRBV4-3 with TRBJ2-3; D is unresolved. This CDR3 is 15 amino acids long. With 0 bases removed from V and 3 bases from J, the gap between germline ends came to 10 bases. Germline loops: CDR1 LGHNA, CDR2 YSLEER. Written as DNA, the CDR3 is TGCGCCAGCAGCCAAGAAACCCTAGGGACAGATACGCAGTATTTT. Its protein product is CASSQETLGTDTQYF.